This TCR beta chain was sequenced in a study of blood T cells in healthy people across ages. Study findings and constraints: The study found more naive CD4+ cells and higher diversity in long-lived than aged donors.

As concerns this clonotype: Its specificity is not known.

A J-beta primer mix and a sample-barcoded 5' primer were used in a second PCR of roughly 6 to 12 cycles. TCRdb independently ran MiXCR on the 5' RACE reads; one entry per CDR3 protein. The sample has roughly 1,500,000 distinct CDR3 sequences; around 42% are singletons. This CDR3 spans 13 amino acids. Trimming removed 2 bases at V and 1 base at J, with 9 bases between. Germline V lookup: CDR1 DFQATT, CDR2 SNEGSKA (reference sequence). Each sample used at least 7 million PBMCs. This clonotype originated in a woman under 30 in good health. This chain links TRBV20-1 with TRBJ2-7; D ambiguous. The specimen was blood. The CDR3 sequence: CSARQATSYEQYF. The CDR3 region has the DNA TGCAGTGCTAGACAGGCAACATCCTACGAGCAGTACTTC.